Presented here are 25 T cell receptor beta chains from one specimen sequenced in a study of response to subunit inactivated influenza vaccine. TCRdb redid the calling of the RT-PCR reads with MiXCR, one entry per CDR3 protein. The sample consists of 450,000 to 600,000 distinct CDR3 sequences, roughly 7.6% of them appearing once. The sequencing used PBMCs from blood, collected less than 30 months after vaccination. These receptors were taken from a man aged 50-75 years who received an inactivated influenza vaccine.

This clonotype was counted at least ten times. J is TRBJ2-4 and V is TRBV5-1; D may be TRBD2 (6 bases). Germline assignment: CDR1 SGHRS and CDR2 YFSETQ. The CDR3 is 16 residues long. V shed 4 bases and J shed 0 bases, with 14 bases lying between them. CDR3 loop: CASSASGTLAKNIQYF. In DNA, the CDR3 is TGCGCCAGCAGCGCGTCAGGGACTTTAGCCAAAAACATTCAGTACTTC.

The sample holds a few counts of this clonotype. The CDR3 DNA reads as TGTGCCAGCAGTTCCCCTGACAGGGTTCATGAGCAGTTCTTC. It yields the protein CASSSPDRVHEQFF. V usage is TRBV12-3 or TRBV12-4 and J usage is TRBJ2-1, with TRBD1 matching 7 bases. This CDR3 is built from 14 residues. Trimming cost V 4 bases and J 8 bases; bases outside gene matches: 8.

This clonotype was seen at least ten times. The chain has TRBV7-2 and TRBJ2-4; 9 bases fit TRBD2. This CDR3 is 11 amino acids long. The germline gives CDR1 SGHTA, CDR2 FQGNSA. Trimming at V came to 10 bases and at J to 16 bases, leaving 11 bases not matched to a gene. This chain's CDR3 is CATAVAGVLYF. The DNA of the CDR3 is TGTGCCACCGCCGTAGCGGGAGTGTTATACTTC.

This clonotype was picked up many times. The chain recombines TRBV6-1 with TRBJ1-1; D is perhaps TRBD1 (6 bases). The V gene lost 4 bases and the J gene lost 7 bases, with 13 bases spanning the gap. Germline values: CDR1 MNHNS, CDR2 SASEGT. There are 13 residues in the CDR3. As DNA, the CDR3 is TGTGCCAGCAGTGTAGGGGGGGCCTATGAAGCTTTCTTT. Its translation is CASSVGGAYEAFF.

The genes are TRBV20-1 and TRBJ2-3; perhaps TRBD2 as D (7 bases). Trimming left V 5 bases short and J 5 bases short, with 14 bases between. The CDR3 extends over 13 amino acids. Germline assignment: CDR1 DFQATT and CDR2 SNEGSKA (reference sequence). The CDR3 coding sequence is TGCAGTGCTCCCGCGGGGGCTGGAGATACGCAGTATTTT. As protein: CSAPAGAGDTQYF.

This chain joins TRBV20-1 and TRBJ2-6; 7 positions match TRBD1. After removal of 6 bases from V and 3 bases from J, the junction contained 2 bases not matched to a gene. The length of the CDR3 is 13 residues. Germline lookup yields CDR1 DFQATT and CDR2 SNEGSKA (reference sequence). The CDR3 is CSATGDGANVLTF. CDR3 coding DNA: TGCAGTGCCACAGGGGATGGGGCCAACGTCCTGACTTTC.

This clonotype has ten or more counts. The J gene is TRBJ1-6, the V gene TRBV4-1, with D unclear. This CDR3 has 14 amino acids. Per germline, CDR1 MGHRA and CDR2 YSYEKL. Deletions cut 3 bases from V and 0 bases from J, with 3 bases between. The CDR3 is CASSHSSYNSPLHF. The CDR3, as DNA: TGCGCCAGCAGCCACAGCTCCTATAATTCACCCCTCCACTTT.

The CDR3 loop is CASSPGGSALGYNEQFF. The CDR3 DNA reads as TGCGCCAGCAGCCCGGGGGGGTCCGCTTTGGGCTACAATGAGCAGTTCTTC. This rearrangement joins TRBV5-1 to TRBJ2-1, with TRBD2 identical over 8 bases. CDR1 is SGHRS, CDR2 YFSETQ, per germline. With 4 bases clipped from V and 3 bases from J, the junction kept 12 bases outside the gene matches. The CDR3 extends over 17 amino acids. Supplemented by reference TRBV5-1 and TRBJ2-1, the full variable domain reads KAGVTQTPRYLIKTRGQQVTLSCSPISGHRSVSWYQQTPGQGLQFLFEYFSETQRNKGNFPGRFSGRQFSNSRSEMNVSTLELGDSALYLCASSPGGSALGYNEQFFGPGTRLTVL.

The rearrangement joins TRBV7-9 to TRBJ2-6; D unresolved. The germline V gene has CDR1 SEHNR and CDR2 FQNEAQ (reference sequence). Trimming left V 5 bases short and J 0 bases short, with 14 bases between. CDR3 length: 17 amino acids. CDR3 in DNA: TGTGCCAGCAGCGGGCCCTACACCCACTCTGGGGCCAACGTCCTGACTTTC. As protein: CASSGPYTHSGANVLTF. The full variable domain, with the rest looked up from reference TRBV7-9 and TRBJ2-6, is DTGVSQNPRHKITKRGQNVTFRCDPISEHNRLYWYRQTLGQGPEFLTYFQNEAQLEKSRLLSDRFSAERPKGSFSTLEIQRTEQGDSAMYLCASSGPYTHSGANVLTFGAGSRLTVL.

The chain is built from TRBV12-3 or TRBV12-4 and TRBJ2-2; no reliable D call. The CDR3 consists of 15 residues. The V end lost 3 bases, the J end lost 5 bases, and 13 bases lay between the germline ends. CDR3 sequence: CASSFGKGWTGELFF. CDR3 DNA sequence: TGTGCCAGCAGTTTTGGAAAGGGATGGACCGGGGAGCTGTTTTTT.

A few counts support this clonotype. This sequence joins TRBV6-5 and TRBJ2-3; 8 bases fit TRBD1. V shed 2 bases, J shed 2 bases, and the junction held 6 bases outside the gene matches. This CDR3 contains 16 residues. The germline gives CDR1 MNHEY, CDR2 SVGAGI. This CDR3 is CASSYNGQGLTDTQYF. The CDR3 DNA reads TGTGCCAGCAGTTACAACGGACAGGGACTCACAGATACGCAGTATTTT.

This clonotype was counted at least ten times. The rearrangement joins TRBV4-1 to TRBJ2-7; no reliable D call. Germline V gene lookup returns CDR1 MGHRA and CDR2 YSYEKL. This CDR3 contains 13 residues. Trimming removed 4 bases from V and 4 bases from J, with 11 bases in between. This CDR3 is CASSRQQDYEQYF. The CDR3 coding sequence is TGCGCCAGCAGCCGTCAACAAGATTACGAGCAGTACTTC.

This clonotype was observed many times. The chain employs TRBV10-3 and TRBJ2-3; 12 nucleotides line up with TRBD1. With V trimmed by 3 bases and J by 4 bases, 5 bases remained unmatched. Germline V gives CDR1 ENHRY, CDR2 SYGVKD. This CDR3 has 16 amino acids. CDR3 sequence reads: CAISDPGQGAADTQYF. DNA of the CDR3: TGTGCCATCAGTGACCCGGGACAGGGGGCTGCAGATACGCAGTATTTT.

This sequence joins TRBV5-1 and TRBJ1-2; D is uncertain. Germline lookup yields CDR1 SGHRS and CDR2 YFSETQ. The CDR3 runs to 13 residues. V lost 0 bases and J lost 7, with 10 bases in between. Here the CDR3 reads CASSLGLKGGYTF. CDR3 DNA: TGCGCCAGCAGCTTGGGTCTCAAGGGTGGCTACACCTTC.

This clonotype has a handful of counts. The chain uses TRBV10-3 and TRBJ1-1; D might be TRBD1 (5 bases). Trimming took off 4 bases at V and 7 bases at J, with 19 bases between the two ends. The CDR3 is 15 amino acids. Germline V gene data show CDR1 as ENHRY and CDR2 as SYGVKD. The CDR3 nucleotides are TGTGCCATCAGTGGAGTTGCCGGGGGTGCTGGTGAAGCTTTCTTT. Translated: CAISGVAGGAGEAFF.

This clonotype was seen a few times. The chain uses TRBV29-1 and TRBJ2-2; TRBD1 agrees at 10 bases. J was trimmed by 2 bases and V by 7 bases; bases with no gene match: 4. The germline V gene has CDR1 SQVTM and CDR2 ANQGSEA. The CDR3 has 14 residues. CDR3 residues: CSGWDRGNTGELFF. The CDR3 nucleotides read TGCAGCGGGTGGGACAGGGGAAACACCGGGGAGCTGTTTTTT.

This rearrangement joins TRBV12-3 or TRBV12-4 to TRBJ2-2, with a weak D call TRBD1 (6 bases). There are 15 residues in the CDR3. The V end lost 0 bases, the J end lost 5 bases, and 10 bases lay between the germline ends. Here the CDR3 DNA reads TGTGCCAGCAGTTTAGCGGGAAGGGGGACCGGGGAGCTGTTTTTT. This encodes CASSLAGRGTGELFF.

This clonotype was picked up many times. The CDR3 coding sequence is TGCAGTGCCCCTAGCCAGGGCTCTAGAAACGAGCAGTACTTC. It specifies CSAPSQGSRNEQYF. The V and J genes are TRBV20-1 and TRBJ2-7, with D perhaps given as TRBD1 or TRBD2 (5 bases each). The CDR3 covers 14 residues. Trimming shortened V by 6 bases and J by 5 bases, and 20 bases separated the two germline ends. Germline CDR1 reads DFQATT; CDR2 reads SNEGSKA (reference sequence).

As DNA, the CDR3 is TGTGCCAGCAGCCCCGGGACGGATAGCAATCAGCCCCAGCATTTT. This gives the protein CASSPGTDSNQPQHF. J is TRBJ1-5 and V is TRBV7-8; D may be TRBD1 (5 bases). V lost 5 bases, J lost 0 bases, and 11 bases lay in between. The CDR3 extends over 15 amino acids. The germline V gene has CDR1 SGHVS and CDR2 FQNEAQ.

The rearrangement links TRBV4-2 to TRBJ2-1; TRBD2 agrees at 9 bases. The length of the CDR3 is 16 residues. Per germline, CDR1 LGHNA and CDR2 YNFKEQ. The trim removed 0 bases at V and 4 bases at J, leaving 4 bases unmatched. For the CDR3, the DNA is TGTGCCAGCAGCCAAGAGGGCGGGGGGGATTACAATGAGCAGTTCTTC. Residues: CASSQEGGGDYNEQFF.

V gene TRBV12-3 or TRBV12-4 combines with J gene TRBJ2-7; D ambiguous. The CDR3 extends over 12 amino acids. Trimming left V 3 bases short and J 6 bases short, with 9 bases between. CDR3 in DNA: TGTGCCAGCAGTTTGGTACAGCGCGAGCAGTACTTC. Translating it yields CASSLVQREQYF.

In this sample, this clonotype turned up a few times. CDR3 in DNA: TGCAGCGTTTTTATGGAGGGGGGAAATACGCAGTATTTT. Protein sequence: CSVFMEGGNTQYF. This sequence joins TRBV29-1 and TRBJ2-3, with D perhaps given as TRBD1 or TRBD2 (6 bases each). CDR3 length: 13 residues. With 5 bases removed from V and 7 bases from J, the gap between germline ends came to 16 bases. Germline-derived CDR1 and CDR2 are SQVTM and ANQGSEA.

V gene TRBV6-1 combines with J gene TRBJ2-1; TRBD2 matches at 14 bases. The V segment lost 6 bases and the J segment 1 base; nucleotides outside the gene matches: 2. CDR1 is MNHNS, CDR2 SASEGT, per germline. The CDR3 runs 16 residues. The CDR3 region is CASRRLAGGSYNEQFF. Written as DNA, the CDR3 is TGTGCCAGCAGGCGACTAGCGGGAGGGTCCTACAATGAGCAGTTCTTC.

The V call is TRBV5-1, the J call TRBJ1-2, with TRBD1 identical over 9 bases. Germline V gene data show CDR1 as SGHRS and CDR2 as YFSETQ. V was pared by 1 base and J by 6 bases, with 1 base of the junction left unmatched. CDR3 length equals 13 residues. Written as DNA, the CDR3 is TGCGCCAGCAGCTTGACAGGGGGCGATGGCTACACCTTC. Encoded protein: CASSLTGGDGYTF.

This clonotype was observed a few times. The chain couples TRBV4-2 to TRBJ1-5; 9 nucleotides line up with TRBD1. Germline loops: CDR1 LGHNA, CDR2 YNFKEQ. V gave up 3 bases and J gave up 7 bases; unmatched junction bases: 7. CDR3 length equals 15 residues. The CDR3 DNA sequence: TGTGCCAGCAGCCACCCGGGACAGGGTGGGCAGCCCCAGCATTTT. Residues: CASSHPGQGGQPQHF.